One and the same sample provided the 14 T cell receptor beta chains below, sequenced in a study of blood T cell repertoires in COVID-19. TCRdb keeps only in-frame clones here, not all; method: immunoSEQ multiplex PCR. The table shows some 250,000 clones, with roughly 89% occurring only once. Sequenced: PBMCs or T cells enriched from blood (not recorded which). These receptors were obtained from a man aged 35-49 years who had recovered from COVID-19.

The V call is TRBV15, the J call TRBJ2-7, with 7 bases that match TRBD1. Trimming removed 3 bases from V and 5 bases from J; junction bases left unmatched: 7. The CDR3 length is 14 residues. Germline-derived CDR1 and CDR2 are LNHNV and YYDKDF (reference sequence). The CDR3 DNA reads TGTGCCACCAGCAGCGACAGGGAAGAGGACGAGCAGTACTTC. This sequence encodes CATSSDREEDEQYF.

The chain recombines TRBV7-3 with TRBJ1-1; no definite D call. Germline-derived CDR1 and CDR2 are SGHTA and FQGTGA. Trimming took 0 bases from V and 5 from J, leaving 13 bases between them. The CDR3 runs 15 residues. Written as DNA, the CDR3 is TGTGCCAGCAGCTTAACGCCGGGGTCAGGAACTGAAGCTTTCTTT. It codes for CASSLTPGSGTEAFF.

The DNA for the CDR3 is TGTGCCAGCAGCGAGGGACACAATGCCGCCTACGAGCAGTACTTC. Its translation is CASSEGHNAAYEQYF. V usage is TRBV28 and J usage is TRBJ2-7; D possibly corresponds to TRBD1 (6 bases). The CDR3 consists of 15 residues. Germline V lookup: CDR1 MDHEN, CDR2 SYDVKM. V lost 6 bases and J lost 2, with 17 bases in between.

The J gene is TRBJ1-2, the V gene TRBV20-1, with 7 bases identical to TRBD1. CDR3 length equals 16 residues. J was trimmed by 2 bases and V by 3 bases; bases with no gene match: 12. CDR1 and CDR2 from the germline V gene are DFQATT and SNEGSKA (reference sequence). The CDR3 region is CSASWDSKHLNYGYTF. In DNA, the CDR3 is TGCAGTGCTAGTTGGGACAGCAAGCATCTAAACTATGGCTACACCTTC.

The chain links TRBV5-6 to TRBJ1-3, with D perhaps matching TRBD1 (5 bases). This CDR3 has 15 amino acids. Germline CDR1 is SGHDT and CDR2 is YYEEEE. The germline V and J ends were trimmed by 5 bases and 1 base, with 13 bases remaining between them. The CDR3 region is CASRPIGASGNTIYF. Here the CDR3 DNA reads TGTGCCAGCAGACCTATAGGGGCATCTGGAAACACCATATATTTT.

In its sample, this clone was seen once. The chain combines TRBV11-2 with TRBJ2-7; 8 bases agree with TRBD2. The ends lost 2 bases at V and 0 bases at J; junction bases unmatched: 6. The CDR3 extends over 16 amino acids. Germline assignment: CDR1 SGHAT and CDR2 FQNNGV. The CDR3 sequence is CASSLTGGGDSYEQYF. CDR3 DNA: TGTGCCAGCAGCTTAACCGGGGGGGGCGACTCCTACGAGCAGTACTTC.

This chain joins TRBV11-3 and TRBJ1-2, with D maybe TRBD1 (5 bases). Trimming removed 6 bases at V and 2 bases at J, with 10 bases between. CDR1 SGHNT and CDR2 YENEEA come from the germline V gene. The CDR3 has 13 amino acids. CDR3 in amino acids: CASRKRGNYGYTF. The CDR3 region has the DNA TGTGCCAGCAGGAAAAGGGGCAACTATGGCTACACCTTC. Full variable domain (missing parts from reference TRBV11-3 and TRBJ1-2): EAGVVQSPRYKIIEKKQPVAFWCNPISGHNTLYWYLQNLGQGPELLIRYENEEAVDDSQLPKDRFSAERLKGVDSTLKIQPAELGDSAVYLCASRKRGNYGYTFGSGTRLTVV.

In this sample, this clone turned up a few times. The J gene is TRBJ2-2, the V gene TRBV19; 7 nucleotides match TRBD1. Germline lookup yields CDR1 LNHDA and CDR2 SQIVND (reference sequence). CDR3 length: 16 residues. V dropped 7 bases and J dropped 6; count of bases not matched to a gene: 14. The CDR3 DNA sequence: TGTGCCAGTATGTCACAGGGGACCCTCCGACCCGGGGAGCTGTTTTTT. Protein sequence: CASMSQGTLRPGELFF.

This clone was detected only once. This chain links TRBV18 with TRBJ2-1; D may be TRBD1 (7 bases). This CDR3 is 15 amino acids long. Germline assignment: CDR1 KGHSH and CDR2 LQKENI. V was trimmed by 4 bases and J by 4 bases, leaving 14 bases between them. For the CDR3, the DNA is TGTGCCAGCTCACGCGACAGGGACTCTTACAATGAGCAGTTCTTC. Translated, it gives CASSRDRDSYNEQFF.

The chain joins TRBV5-4 to TRBJ1-3; perhaps TRBD1 as D (5 bases). This CDR3 has 16 residues. Trimming removed 0 bases from V and 0 bases from J, with 10 bases in between. Looked up from germline, CDR1 is SGHNT and CDR2 is YYREEE (reference sequence). The DNA for the CDR3 is TGTGCCAGCAGCTTGGACAGGCGAAGCTCTGGAAACACCATATATTTT. Amino acids: CASSLDRRSSGNTIYF.

The CDR3 protein is CASSESWGHQLPSQETQYF. Here the CDR3 DNA reads TGTGCCAGCAGTGAATCATGGGGACACCAACTACCCTCCCAAGAGACCCAGTACTTC. V gene TRBV6-1 combines with J gene TRBJ2-5, with D possibly being TRBD1 (6 bases). Trimming took off 2 bases at V and 1 base at J, with 23 bases between the two ends. The CDR3 contains 19 residues. Germline CDR1 MNHNS, CDR2 SASEGT.

V and J are TRBV30 and TRBJ1-5; 7 bases are a match to TRBD1. CDR3 size: 15 residues. Trimming cost V 0 bases and J 5 bases; bases outside gene matches: 7. Germline CDR1 reads GTSNPN; CDR2 reads SVGIG (reference sequence). The CDR3 loop is CAWSVWTGYDQPQHF. The CDR3 DNA reads TGTGCCTGGAGTGTATGGACAGGCTATGATCAGCCCCAGCATTTT.

Concerning this clone: Relative to the germline gene, one junction end is altered; a read error may explain this. The chain uses TRBV2 and TRBJ2-7; no reliable D call. This CDR3 is 8 amino acids long. Per the germline V gene, CDR1 is SNHLY and CDR2 is FYNNEI. The CDR3 nucleotides read TGTGCCAGCAGGGAGCTAAACTTC. Encoded protein: CASRELNF.

A single count supports this clone. This rearrangement joins TRBV7-6 to TRBJ1-2; 9 bases line up with TRBD1. This CDR3 contains 16 residues. V lost 1 base and J lost 8; bases outside the gene matches: 11. Germline CDR1 and CDR2: SGHVS and FNYEAQ. CDR3 loop: CASSLGGTGLRKGYTF. CDR3 nucleotides: TGTGCCAGCAGCTTAGGGGGGACAGGGTTAAGGAAAGGCTACACCTTC. The variable domain in full, with the rest retrieved from reference TRBV7-6 and TRBJ1-2, is GAGVSQSPRYKVTKRGQDVALRCDPISGHVSLYWYRQALGQGPEFLTYFNYEAQQDKSGLPNDRFSAERPEGSISTLTIQRTEQRDSAMYRCASSLGGTGLRKGYTFGSGTRLTVV.